One sample yielded the 13 T cell receptor beta chains listed below, sequenced in a study of blood T cell repertoires in COVID-19. Clones were read by immunoSEQ multiplex PCR, and TCRdb kept only the in-frame ones, dropping some. The sample comprises about 250,000 clones, about nine tenths of which are singletons, and around 3.7% rests with the top ten. The sequenced sample was PBMCs or T cells enriched from blood (not recorded which). The receptors stem from a woman under 40 with acute COVID-19.

The CDR3 region is CASSLALGSVQYF. As DNA, the CDR3 is TGTGCCAGCAGTTTAGCCCTAGGGAGCGTGCAGTACTTC. This chain links TRBV12-3 or TRBV12-4 with TRBJ2-7, with D perhaps matching TRBD2 (5 bases). CDR3 length: 13 residues. Between the trimmed V and J ends, which lost 0 bases and 9 bases, there was a span of 12 bases.

V usage is TRBV5-1 and J usage is TRBJ1-4, with 10 positions matching TRBD1. V shed 0 bases and J 4 bases; nucleotides not matched to a gene: 3. CDR3 length: 16 amino acids. Germline V gives CDR1 SGHRS, CDR2 YFSETQ. The CDR3 sequence: CASSLGTGGFNEKLFF. The CDR3 DNA sequence: TGCGCCAGCAGCTTGGGGACAGGGGGATTTAATGAAAAACTGTTTTTT.

The chain carries TRBV30 and TRBJ2-5, with D possibly matching TRBD2 (5 bases). Trimming stripped 2 bases from V and 5 bases from J, with 21 bases between. Germline-derived CDR1 and CDR2 are GTSNPN and SVGIG (reference sequence). This CDR3 spans 16 amino acids. The CDR3 loop reads CAWSFGYGGVGETQYF. The CDR3 nucleotides are TGTGCCTGGAGTTTTGGGTATGGAGGAGTTGGGGAGACCCAGTACTTC.

The chain uses TRBV9 and TRBJ1-3; TRBD1 is a possible D gene (5 bases). Germline V gene lookup returns CDR1 SGDLS and CDR2 YYNGEE. The CDR3 length is 14 residues. V lost 4 bases and J lost 2, with 10 bases in between. CDR3 nucleotides: TGTGCCAGCAGCTATACGGGGGCTGGAAACACCATATATTTT. It specifies CASSYTGAGNTIYF. Variable domain in full (rest from reference TRBV9 and TRBJ1-3): DSGVTQTPKHLITATGQRVTLRCSPRSGDLSVYWYQQSLDQGLQFLIQYYNGEERAKGNILERFSAQQFPDLHSELNLSSLELGDSALYFCASSYTGAGNTIYFGEGSWLTVV.

V gene TRBV2 combines with J gene TRBJ1-2; D gene unclear. CDR3 length equals 13 residues. CDR1 SNHLY and CDR2 FYNNEI come from the germline V gene. Trimming cost V 6 bases and J 4 bases, with 12 bases left between them. The CDR3 region is CASSALRGYGYTF. CDR3 coding DNA: TGTGCCAGCAGCGCCCTCCGGGGCTATGGCTACACCTTC. The whole variable domain, filled in from reference TRBV2 and TRBJ1-2, reads EPEVTQTPSHQVTQMGQEVILRCVPISNHLYFYWYRQILGQKVEFLVSFYNNEISEKSEIFDDQFSVERPDGSNFTLKIRSTKLEDSAMYFCASSALRGYGYTFGSGTRLTVV.

This clone turned up a few times. The V and J genes are TRBV7-8 and TRBJ1-6; a possible D gene is TRBD1 (6 bases). Germline CDR1 SGHVS, CDR2 FQNEAQ. The CDR3 is 15 residues long. V was cut by 6 bases and J by 6 bases, with 15 bases left in between. Here the CDR3 reads CASSPQGLTNSPLHF. CDR3 sequence (DNA): TGTGCCAGCAGTCCCCAGGGGTTAACTAATTCACCCCTCCACTTT.

This chain links TRBV27 with TRBJ1-1, with 10 bases matching TRBD1. Per germline, CDR1 MNHEY and CDR2 SMNVEV (reference sequence). The CDR3 is 15 amino acids. With 5 bases clipped from V and 5 bases from J, the junction kept 8 bases outside the gene matches. CDR3 amino acids: CASSIGTGARTEAFF. The CDR3 DNA is TGTGCCAGCAGTATCGGGACAGGGGCGAGGACTGAAGCTTTCTTT.

V gene TRBV29-1 combines with J gene TRBJ1-2; D possibly corresponds to TRBD1 (5 bases). Germline CDR1 and CDR2: SQVTM and ANQGSEA. Trimming stripped 4 bases from V and 5 bases from J, with 17 bases between. The CDR3 covers 14 residues. The CDR3 nucleotides read TGCAGCGTTGGGTTGTCTGGGGCGGGGTATGGCTACACCTTC. Translating gives CSVGLSGAGYGYTF.

The chain links TRBV3-1 (or the pseudogene TRBV3-2) to TRBJ1-1; D may be TRBD1 (5 bases). The CDR3 sequence is 15 residues long. V dropped 4 bases and J dropped 3 bases, with 15 bases sitting between them. CDR1 LGHDT and CDR2 YNNKEL come from the germline V gene (reference sequence). The CDR3 DNA reads TGTGCCAGCAGCCCCAGACAGAAGACTTACACTGAAGCTTTCTTT. Protein product: CASSPRQKTYTEAFF.

This chain links TRBV7-6 with TRBJ2-2; D unclear. There are 15 residues in the CDR3. Trimming cost V 1 base and J 0 bases, with 6 bases left between them. Germline V gene lookup returns CDR1 SGHVS and CDR2 FNYEAQ. Written as DNA, the CDR3 is TGTGCCAGCAGCTTAGTTCAGACGAACACCGGGGAGCTGTTTTTT. This translates into CASSLVQTNTGELFF. The full variable domain, rest sourced from reference TRBV7-6 and TRBJ2-2, is GAGVSQSPRYKVTKRGQDVALRCDPISGHVSLYWYRQALGQGPEFLTYFNYEAQQDKSGLPNDRFSAERPEGSISTLTIQRTEQRDSAMYRCASSLVQTNTGELFFGEGSRLTVL.

The table lists this clone with a few counts. The CDR3, as DNA: TGTGCCAGCAGCTTAGGGCGCTTCGGAGGGATGAACACTGAAGCTTTCTTT. Amino acid sequence: CASSLGRFGGMNTEAFF. The rearrangement joins TRBV7-2 to TRBJ1-1; D not certain. CDR3 length equals 17 residues. Germline V gives CDR1 SGHTA, CDR2 FQGNSA. V lost 1 base to trimming and J lost 0 bases, with 15 bases between them.

This chain connects TRBV5-3 to TRBJ1-3, with 8 bases fitting TRBD1. TRBV5-3 qualifies as an ORF whose function is uncertain. V shed 4 bases and J 0 bases; nucleotides not matched to a gene: 3. CDR3 size: 15 residues. The CDR3 region has the DNA TGTGCCAGAAGCCCGGACAGGGTCTCTGGAAACACCATATATTTT. This gives the protein CARSPDRVSGNTIYF.

The gene calls are TRBV18 and TRBJ1-5, with a possible D match to TRBD1 (5 bases). The CDR3 spans 15 residues. V was clipped by 2 bases and J by 4 bases, with 12 bases between them. CDR1 is KGHSH, CDR2 LQKENI, per germline. CDR3 coding DNA: TGTGCCAGCTCACCAACCGACAGTAAAAATCAGCCCCAGCATTTT. This encodes CASSPTDSKNQPQHF.